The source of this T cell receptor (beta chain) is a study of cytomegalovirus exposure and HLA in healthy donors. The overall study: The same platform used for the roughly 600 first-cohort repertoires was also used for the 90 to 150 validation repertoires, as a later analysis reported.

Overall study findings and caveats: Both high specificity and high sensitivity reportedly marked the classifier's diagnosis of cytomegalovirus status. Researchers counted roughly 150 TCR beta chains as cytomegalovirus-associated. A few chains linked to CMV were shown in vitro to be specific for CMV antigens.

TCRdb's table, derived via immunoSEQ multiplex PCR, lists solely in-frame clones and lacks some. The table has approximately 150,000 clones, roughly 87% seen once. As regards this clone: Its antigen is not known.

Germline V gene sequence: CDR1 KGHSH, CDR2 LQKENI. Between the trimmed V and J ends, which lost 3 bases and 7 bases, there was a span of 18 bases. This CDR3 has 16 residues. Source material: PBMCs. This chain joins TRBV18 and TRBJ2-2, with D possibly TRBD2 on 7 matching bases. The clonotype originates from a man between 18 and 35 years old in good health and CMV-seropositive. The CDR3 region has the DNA TGTGCCAGCTCACCCCGGACGGGGGGCGCAGGCGGGGAGCTGTTTTTT. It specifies CASSPRTGGAGGELFF.